Below, 32 T cell receptor beta chains from the same sample are listed, as sequenced in a study of a mutant IDH1 vaccine in newly diagnosed glioma. The time point here: week 23, last vaccination. Vaccination comprised doses that each held 300 ug of mutant IDH1 20-mer peptide, plus topical imiquimod. Their recognized antigens are unknown. TCRdb's copy holds only in-frame clones and misses some; the assay was immunoSEQ multiplex PCR. The data contain some 20,000 clones, about four fifths of them singletons. The sample was PBMCs, taken from a glioma patient whose treatment included an IDH1 peptide vaccine. These receptor sequences come from a man younger than 45 with glioma.

The chain uses TRBV10-1 and TRBJ2-1; TRBD2 might be the D (5 bases). Trimming left V 2 bases short and J 5 bases short, with 16 bases between. The length of the CDR3 is 16 residues. Germline CDR1 WNHNN, CDR2 SYGVQD (reference sequence). The DNA for the CDR3 is TGCGCCAGCAGTGAGGTCCCGAGGGCCTACGACAATGAGCAGTTCTTC. This sequence encodes CASSEVPRAYDNEQFF.

The genes are TRBV2 and TRBJ2-7, with a weak D call TRBD1 (6 bases). The germline V and J ends were trimmed by 2 bases and 3 bases, with 11 bases remaining between them. This CDR3 has 14 residues. Germline CDR1 reads SNHLY; CDR2 reads FYNNEI. CDR3 residues: CASSEQGQLYEQYF. CDR3 DNA: TGTGCCAGCAGTGAACAAGGACAGCTCTACGAGCAGTACTTC.

This clone was found once. The chain employs TRBV5-1 and TRBJ2-6; TRBD1 agrees at 10 bases. Germline CDR1 is SGHRS and CDR2 is YFSETQ. The CDR3 spans 17 residues. The V and J ends lost 4 bases and 0 bases, in that order; junction bases with no gene match: 4. This CDR3 is CASSGGQGGSGANVLTF. CDR3 DNA sequence: TGCGCCAGCAGCGGTGGACAGGGGGGCTCTGGGGCCAACGTCCTGACTTTC.

This clone was seen just once. V gene TRBV6-5 combines with J gene TRBJ2-5; tentatively, D is TRBD1 (6 bases). CDR3 length: 15 amino acids. Germline-derived CDR1 and CDR2 are MNHEY and SVGAGI. The V end lost 6 bases, the J end lost 1 base, and 15 bases lay between the germline ends. The CDR3 nucleotides are TGTGCCAGCAGCCACAGGGTAGGAGGCCAAGAGACCCAGTACTTC. Its translation: CASSHRVGGQETQYF.

The rearrangement joins TRBV9 to TRBJ2-3; 13 positions agree with TRBD2. CDR1 is SGDLS and CDR2 is YYNGEE in the germline V gene. V gave up 3 bases and J gave up 1 base; unmatched junction bases: 5. The CDR3 length is 17 residues. CDR3 nucleotide sequence: TGTGCCAGCAGCGCGCGACTAGCGGGAGGTGGCACAGATACGCAGTATTTT. It is translated as CASSARLAGGGTDTQYF.

The V gene is TRBV18, the J gene TRBJ2-5, with 10 bases fitting TRBD2. The CDR3 has 17 residues. In germline, CDR1 is KGHSH, CDR2 LQKENI. With 8 bases clipped from V and 1 base from J, the junction kept 13 bases outside the gene matches. This CDR3 reads CASTLSQAGGFQETQYF. CDR3 DNA: TGTGCCAGCACCCTTTCCCAAGCGGGAGGGTTCCAAGAGACCCAGTACTTC.

The gene calls are TRBV5-5 and TRBJ1-1; perhaps TRBD1 as D (5 bases). Trimming pared 3 bases from V and 5 bases from J, leaving 14 bases between. The CDR3 is made up of 14 amino acids. Per germline, CDR1 SGHKS and CDR2 YYEKEE (reference sequence). CDR3 nucleotides: TGTGCCAGCAGCTCGAGGCAGGGACCAACTGAAGCTTTCTTT. Its translation: CASSSRQGPTEAFF.

CDR3 DNA: TGTGCCAGCAGCCGCGTTGAAGGAGGGAACATTCAGTACTTC. Amino acids: CASSRVEGGNIQYF. The J gene is TRBJ2-4, the V gene TRBV7-9, with TRBD2 as a possible D gene (6 bases). The CDR3 spans 14 residues. Between the trimmed V and J ends, which lost 5 bases and 7 bases, there was a span of 15 bases. The germline CDR1 and CDR2 sequences are SEHNR and FQNEAQ (reference sequence).

The chain joins TRBV15 to TRBJ2-2; 9 bases are a match to TRBD2. The trim removed 0 bases at V and 4 bases at J, leaving 3 bases unmatched. Germline V gives CDR1 LNHNV, CDR2 YYDKDF (reference sequence). This CDR3 has 16 residues. Here the CDR3 DNA reads TGTGCCACCAGCAGAGAGGGCGGGAGGGCCACCGGGGAGCTGTTTTTT. It specifies CATSREGGRATGELFF.

This chain connects TRBV5-1 to TRBJ1-2; a possible D gene is TRBD1 (5 bases). CDR3 length equals 16 residues. Trimming cost V 1 base and J 0 bases, with 13 bases left between them. In germline, CDR1 is SGHRS, CDR2 YFSETQ. CDR3: CASSLQGGLANYGYTF. In DNA form, the CDR3 reads TGCGCCAGCAGCTTGCAGGGCGGATTAGCTAACTATGGCTACACCTTC.

This sequence joins TRBV19 and TRBJ2-7; 9 positions agree with TRBD1. There are 15 residues in the CDR3. The trim removed 3 bases at V and 4 bases at J, leaving 7 bases unmatched. The germline CDR1 and CDR2 sequences are LNHDA and SQIVND (reference sequence). The chain's CDR3 is CASSIFGQGSYEQYF. The CDR3 region has the DNA TGTGCCAGTAGTATTTTTGGACAGGGGTCTTACGAGCAGTACTTC.

This chain links TRBV21-1 with TRBJ2-1; the table calls TRBD2, which could not be checked here. TRBV21-1 is labeled a pseudogene. This CDR3 region has 16 residues. CDR3 region: CASSKGERRLSNEQFF. The CDR3 DNA is TGTGCCAGCAGCAAAGGCGAGCGGCGGTTATCCAATGAGCAGTTCTTC.

Within the sample, this clone is large. V and J are TRBV2 and TRBJ2-2; 9 bases map to TRBD1. CDR1 and CDR2 from the germline V gene are SNHLY and FYNNEI. The CDR3 has 18 amino acids. J was trimmed by 3 bases and V by 6 bases; bases with no gene match: 14. The CDR3 bases are TGTGCCAGCAGCCCCGGGACAGGGTCCTTACGGGACACCGGGGAGCTGTTTTTT. It translates to CASSPGTGSLRDTGELFF.

This chain uses TRBV9 with TRBJ2-4, with D possibly being TRBD1 or TRBD2 (5 bases each). The CDR3 has 14 residues. Germline V gives CDR1 SGDLS, CDR2 YYNGEE. Trimming left V 1 base short and J 5 bases short, with 10 bases between. The CDR3 region has the DNA TGTGCCAGCAGCGTACCCGGGGCCCAAAACATTCAGTACTTC. It is translated as CASSVPGAQNIQYF.

This sequence joins TRBV2 and TRBJ1-2; D unclear. The CDR3 has 15 amino acids. The ends were cut back, 10 bases at V and 0 bases at J, with 18 bases in the middle. Germline V gene lookup returns CDR1 SNHLY and CDR2 FYNNEI. CDR3 sequence (DNA): TGTGCCACCAAGGCGGTTGGTGGAGCTAACTATGGCTACACCTTC. Translated, it gives CATKAVGGANYGYTF.

The J gene is TRBJ2-7, the V gene TRBV6-1, with D possibly being TRBD2 (5 bases). The germline gives CDR1 MNHNS, CDR2 SASEGT. The V gene lost 5 bases and the J gene lost 2 bases, with 16 bases spanning the gap. The CDR3 loop spans 15 amino acids. The chain's CDR3 is CASSIDAGATYEQYF. For the CDR3, the DNA is TGTGCCAGCAGTATCGACGCGGGCGCAACCTACGAGCAGTACTTC.

The chain is built from TRBV14 and TRBJ2-7, with TRBD2 matching over 7 bases. J lost 2 bases, V lost 0 bases, and 7 bases had no gene match. This CDR3 has 16 residues. Per germline, CDR1 SGHDN and CDR2 FVKESK. The CDR3 region has the DNA TGTGCCAGCAGCCAAGATTGGCAGCGGGGAACCTACGAGCAGTACTTC. This encodes CASSQDWQRGTYEQYF.

The chain employs TRBV28 and TRBJ1-1; D possibly corresponds to TRBD1 (6 bases). This CDR3 spans 14 amino acids. The V end was cut by 6 bases, the J end by 9 bases, with 20 bases between. CDR1 and CDR2 (germline): MDHEN, SYDVKM. CDR3 DNA: TGTGCCAGCAGCCCGAGACAGGCCCGAAGCCAAGCTTTCTTT. The encoded protein is CASSPRQARSQAFF.

This clone was observed a handful of times. The chain recombines TRBV27 with TRBJ1-1; tentative D call: TRBD1 (6 bases). CDR3 length equals 15 residues. Germline assignment: CDR1 MNHEY and CDR2 SMNVEV (reference sequence). With 5 bases removed from V and 5 bases from J, the gap between germline ends came to 18 bases. In DNA, the CDR3 is TGTGCCAGCAGTCCGGACAGTGCCCTCGCTACTGAAGCTTTCTTT. Its protein is CASSPDSALATEAFF.

The chain couples TRBV2 to TRBJ1-5, with D tentatively TRBD1 (5 bases). The CDR3 extends over 13 amino acids. V was shortened by 7 bases and J by 9 bases, with 16 bases between the two germline ends. Looked up from germline, CDR1 is SNHLY and CDR2 is FYNNEI. The DNA for the CDR3 is TGTGCCAGCAAACGACAGTTTTCTCGGCCCCAGCATTTT. Amino acids: CASKRQFSRPQHF. The complete variable domain, with remaining parts taken from reference TRBV2 and TRBJ1-5, reads EPEVTQTPSHQVTQMGQEVILRCVPISNHLYFYWYRQILGQKVEFLVSFYNNEISEKSEIFDDQFSVERPDGSNFTLKIRSTKLEDSAMYFCASKRQFSRPQHFGDGTRLSIL.

The chain couples TRBV7-6 to TRBJ1-2; 7 bases are shared with TRBD1. From germline, CDR1 is SGHVS and CDR2 FNYEAQ. The V segment lost 2 bases and the J segment 4 bases; nucleotides outside the gene matches: 4. The CDR3 totals 14 residues. As DNA, the CDR3 is TGTGCCAGCAGCTTAATGGGGACAGTCTATGGCTACACCTTC. As protein: CASSLMGTVYGYTF.

The chain recombines TRBV5-1 with TRBJ2-5; TRBD2 matches 10 bases. Germline-derived CDR1 and CDR2 are SGHRS and YFSETQ. V was pared by 4 bases and J by 5 bases, with 11 bases of the junction left unmatched. This CDR3 contains 16 residues. The DNA for the CDR3 is TGCGCCAGCAGCCCTGGGGGAGCGGGAGGGCCGGAGACCCAGTACTTC. Its protein is CASSPGGAGGPETQYF. The full variable domain, rest sourced from reference TRBV5-1 and TRBJ2-5, is KAGVTQTPRYLIKTRGQQVTLSCSPISGHRSVSWYQQTPGQGLQFLFEYFSETQRNKGNFPGRFSGRQFSNSRSEMNVSTLELGDSALYLCASSPGGAGGPETQYFGPGTRLLVL.

This clone was counted a single time. One end of the junction does not line up with germline, which may come from a read error. The sample contains more than one DNA sequence encoding this CDR3. The rearrangement joins TRBV20-1 to TRBJ2-7; D possibly matches TRBD1 or TRBD2 (5 bases each). Germline values: CDR1 DFQATT, CDR2 SNEGSKA (reference sequence). The CDR3 extends over 11 amino acids. The chain's CDR3 is CSARDAYEQYF. The CDR3 nucleotides read TGCAGTGCGAGGGACGCCTACGAACAGTACTTC.

The gene calls are TRBV7-7 and TRBJ2-3; 9 bases map to TRBD1. Per germline, CDR1 SSHAT and CDR2 FNYEAQ (reference sequence). CDR3 length: 14 residues. V gave up 5 bases and J gave up 3 bases; unmatched junction bases: 3. The CDR3 loop is CASSPGTGTDTQYF. CDR3 nucleotides: TGTGCCAGCAGCCCAGGGACAGGGACAGATACGCAGTATTTT.

The V call is TRBV9, the J call TRBJ2-3; TRBD1 is a possible D gene (6 bases). V dropped 3 bases and J dropped 2 bases, with 13 bases sitting between them. CDR1 and CDR2 (germline): SGDLS, YYNGEE. The CDR3 length is 15 residues. CDR3: CASSERTANTDTQYF. The CDR3 region has the DNA TGTGCCAGCAGCGAAAGGACAGCCAACACAGATACGCAGTATTTT.

CDR3 amino acids: CASSLGLNVLTF. For the CDR3, the DNA is TGTGCCAGCAGCTTGGGGCTCAACGTCCTGACTTTC. J is TRBJ2-6 and V is TRBV5-5, with D unclear. The CDR3 extends over 12 amino acids. V lost 0 bases and J 9 bases, leaving 4 bases between the germline ends. Germline loops: CDR1 SGHKS, CDR2 YYEKEE (reference sequence).

The J gene is TRBJ1-2, the V gene TRBV19; a weak D match, TRBD1 (5 bases). Trimming cost V 4 bases and J 5 bases, with 11 bases left between them. The CDR3 contains 13 residues. Per germline, CDR1 LNHDA and CDR2 SQIVND (reference sequence). CDR3 loop: CASSTGTAYGYTF. CDR3 in DNA: TGTGCCAGTAGTACCGGGACTGCTTATGGCTACACCTTC. The variable domain in full, with the rest retrieved from reference TRBV19 and TRBJ1-2, is DGGITQSPKYLFRKEGQNVTLSCEQNLNHDAMYWYRQDPGQGLRLIYYSQIVNDFQKGDIAEGYSVSREKKESFPLTVTSAQKNPTAFYLCASSTGTAYGYTFGSGTRLTVV.

CDR3 sequence: CASSPGQGGLQPQHF. CDR3 in DNA: TGTGCCAGCTCACCAGGACAGGGAGGCCTTCAGCCCCAGCATTTT. The rearrangement joins TRBV18 to TRBJ1-5; 8 nucleotides line up with TRBD1. The J segment lost 6 bases and the V segment lost 2 bases, leaving 6 bases of the junction unmatched. Germline V lookup: CDR1 KGHSH, CDR2 LQKENI. This CDR3 comprises 15 residues.

The gene calls are TRBV5-6 and TRBJ2-3, with D unclear. Looked up from germline, CDR1 is SGHDT and CDR2 is YYEEEE. Trimming removed 4 bases from V and 4 bases from J, with 22 bases in between. The length of the CDR3 is 17 residues. The CDR3 loop is CASSPSRQGLHADTQYF. The DNA of the CDR3 is TGTGCCAGCAGCCCCAGTCGTCAAGGGCTTCACGCAGATACGCAGTATTTT.

This clone appeared once. The chain employs TRBV2 and TRBJ2-7, with TRBD2 identical over 10 bases. The CDR3 totals 15 residues. The trim removed 7 bases at V and 4 bases at J, leaving 10 bases unmatched. CDR1 and CDR2 (germline): SNHLY, FYNNEI. The CDR3 spells CASTGIGTSDYEQYF. The CDR3, as DNA: TGTGCCAGCACTGGCATAGGGACTAGCGATTACGAGCAGTACTTC.

This chain uses TRBV21-1 with TRBJ1-3; whether TRBD1, the table's D call, matches the DNA was not checked. TRBV21-1 is designated a pseudogene. The CDR3 runs to 17 residues. This chain's CDR3 is CASSSYGQGDSGNTIYF. In DNA form, the CDR3 reads TGTGCCAGCAGCTCCTACGGACAGGGGGACTCTGGAAACACCATATATTTT.

This chain connects TRBV9 to TRBJ2-5, with 12 positions matching TRBD2. The CDR3 contains 19 residues. The germline CDR1 and CDR2 sequences are SGDLS and YYNGEE. The V and J ends lost 4 bases and 5 bases, in that order; junction bases with no gene match: 18. The CDR3, as DNA: TGTGCCAGCAGCTATGGGACTAGCGGGCTCCCGAGGGGTATTGAGACCCAGTACTTC. This translates into CASSYGTSGLPRGIETQYF.